The rows below give T cell receptor beta chains drawn from one sample of a study of blood T cell repertoires in COVID-19. Produced via immunoSEQ multiplex PCR; TCRdb's table is partial and in-frame only. The data show around 180,000 clones, over 65% seen once. What was sequenced was peripheral blood. These TCRs come from a woman aged 80 or over with acute or convalescent COVID-19. Each CDR3 is given with its conserved first and last residue. D genes are given only for firm matches. Clone size, where shown, is once, few, many, or a class for clones that have expanded.

d_gene	j_gene	v_gene	abundance	CDR3nt	CDR3aa
TRBD1	TRBJ1-6	TRBV3-1/TRBV3-2	.	TGTGCCAGCAGCCAGCCTCCGGGACAGGGAGCTTCACCCCTCCACTTT	CASSQPPGQGASPLHF
TRBD1	TRBJ2-5	TRBV9	.	TGTGCCAGCAGCGTAGTAGGGGGCGCTTGGGAGACCCAGTACTTC	CASSVVGGAWETQYF
TRBD2	TRBJ2-7	TRBV5-8	.	TGTGCCAGCAGCTCGCAGGGACTAGCGGGAGTCGACGAGCAGTACTTC	CASSSQGLAGVDEQYF
TRBD1	TRBJ2-5	TRBV9	.	TGTGCCAGCAGGCAGGGACAGGCTAGGGGGACCCAGTACTTC	CASRQGQARGTQYF
.	TRBJ1-3	TRBV28	few	TGTGCCAGCAGTTTATTCAGGGCCGGAAACACCATATATTTT	CASSLFRAGNTIYF
TRBD2	TRBJ2-7	TRBV7-6	.	TGTGCCAGCAGCTCCGGTAGCGGGAGGGTCTACGAGCAGTACTTC	CASSSGSGRVYEQYF
.	TRBJ1-2	TRBV27	.	TGTGCCAGCAGTCCCTCCAGGGGAAGGGGTGGCTACACCTTC	CASSPSRGRGGYTF
.	TRBJ2-3	TRBV6-5	.	TGTGCCAGCAGTTACTGGGCTAGCGAAGCAGATACGCAGTATTTT	CASSYWASEADTQYF
.	TRBJ2-3	TRBV5-6	.	TGTGCCAGCAGCCACCCCCGGAGCGGACTATTAGATACGCAGTATTTT	CASSHPRSGLLDTQYF
.	TRBJ2-3	TRBV28	few	TGTGCCAGCAGTTTAACAGGGTATGGCACAGATACGCAGTATTTT	CASSLTGYGTDTQYF
.	TRBJ1-2	TRBV19	.	TGTGCCAGTACCCGGGAGGGTCACTATGGCTACACCTTC	CASTREGHYGYTF
.	TRBJ1-1	TRBV6-1	.	TGTGCCAGCAGTGAACTTACAGGGCTGAACACTGAAGCTTTCTTT	CASSELTGLNTEAFF
TRBD1	TRBJ1-2	TRBV28	.	TGTGCCAGCAGTTCCGTCCCCGGCGGACAGGGCCGTGGCTACACCTTC	CASSSVPGGQGRGYTF
.	TRBJ1-5	TRBV10-3	.	TGTGCCATCAGTGAATCGGACATTCCCAATCAGCCCCAGCATTTT	CAISESDIPNQPQHF
.	TRBJ2-3	TRBV2	.	TGTGCCAGCCAGAACACAGATACGCAGTATTTT	CASQNTDTQYF
.	TRBJ2-5	TRBV10-1	.	TGCGCCAGCAGTGACGGTACCGGTCACAGCCAAGAGACCCAGTACTTC	CASSDGTGHSQETQYF
TRBD1	TRBJ2-7	TRBV7-9	.	TGTGCCAGCAGCGCCACTAGGGGGCTCGCCTACGAGCAGTACTTC	CASSATRGLAYEQYF
TRBD2	TRBJ2-4	TRBV28	.	TGTGCCAGCAGTTTGAATCCGGGGGGAAACATTCAGTACTTC	CASSLNPGGNIQYF
.	TRBJ2-7	TRBV27	few	TGTGCCAGCAGTTCCAGAACAACAGGGTACGAGCAGTACTTC	CASSSRTTGYEQYF
TRBD2	TRBJ2-7	TRBV30	few	TGTGCCTGGAGTGTACCTGACCATATCACTAGCGGGAGGGCCGAGGAGCAGTACTTC	CAWSVPDHITSGRAEEQYF
.	TRBJ2-7	TRBV7-9	.	TGTGCCAGCAGCTTAGATATGGTAAGCCACGAGCAGTACTTC	CASSLDMVSHEQYF
TRBD2	TRBJ2-2	TRBV6-6	few	TGTGCCAGCAGCCCGGCACAGCGGGGGACCGGGGAGCTGTTTTTT	CASSPAQRGTGELFF
TRBD1	TRBJ2-5	TRBV9	.	TGTGCCAGCAGCGTGCAGGGGGCCGTAGAGACCCAGTACTTC	CASSVQGAVETQYF
.	TRBJ2-7	TRBV5-1	.	TGCGCCAGCAGCCACGGGAACAACCCCGCGGAGCAGTACTTC	CASSHGNNPAEQYF
TRBD1	TRBJ1-1	TRBV5-4	.	TGTGCCAGCAGCATCCAGGACAGGGACGGGTCTGAAGCTTTCTTT	CASSIQDRDGSEAFF
.	TRBJ2-7	TRBV3-1/TRBV3-2	once	TGTGCCAGCAGCCAAGAAGAACTAGCCGAGCAGTACTTC	CASSQEELAEQYF
.	TRBJ1-1	TRBV10-2	.	TGCGCCAGCAGCCACCGCACAGATCTGAACTTCGCTTTCTTT	CASSHRTDLNFAFF
.	TRBJ2-7	TRBV5-1	.	TGCGCCAGCAGCTTGGCGTCAGGGCTCAACGAGCAGTACTTC	CASSLASGLNEQYF
.	TRBJ2-7	TRBV6-6	.	TGTGCCAGCAGTCCTGGTGCTCTGACAAAAATAAGCTCCTACGAGCAGTACTTC	CASSPGALTKISSYEQYF
.	TRBJ2-5	TRBV18	.	TGTGCCAGCTCACCAGGAGAACGCCAGACCATGGCCCAGTACTTC	CASSPGERQTMAQYF
.	TRBJ1-4	TRBV30	.	TGTGCCTGGAGTGTAGAGGCTAATGAAAAACTGTTTTTT	CAWSVEANEKLFF
.	TRBJ2-7	TRBV11-3	once	TGTGCCAGCAGCTTAGACGGCAGGGCAGCCTACGAGCAGTACTTC	CASSLDGRAAYEQYF
TRBD1	TRBJ2-1	TRBV9	.	TGTGCCAGCAAGTTTGGGACAGGGTATCCTGAGCAGTTCTTC	CASKFGTGYPEQFF
TRBD1	TRBJ2-7	TRBV6-5	.	TGTGCCAGCAATTCATGGACGGGACAGTCCTACGAGCAGTACTTC	CASNSWTGQSYEQYF
.	TRBJ2-3	TRBV7-9	once	TGTGCCAGCAGCTTAGGGGTCTTCGGAGGTGCGGATACGCAGTATTTT	CASSLGVFGGADTQYF
TRBD2	TRBJ2-5	TRBV19	.	TGTGCCAGTGCGACGGGGGGAGAGACCCAGTACTTC	CASATGGETQYF
.	TRBJ1-2	TRBV30	.	TGTGCCAGCTCAGAGGAGATGAGAGGCTACACCTTC	CASSEEMRGYTF
TRBD2	TRBJ2-2	TRBV4-2	.	TGTGCCAGCAGCCAAGGGGGACTAGCGGTCCCCGGGGAGCTGTTTTTT	CASSQGGLAVPGELFF
TRBD2	TRBJ2-1	TRBV7-2	.	TGTGCCAGCAGCTCCCAGCCTTTGGGACTAGCGGGACCGAACAATGAGCAGTTCTTC	CASSSQPLGLAGPNNEQFF
TRBD2	TRBJ2-3	TRBV9	.	TGTGCCAGCAGCGTAGCTAGCGGAATCACAGATACGCAGTATTTT	CASSVASGITDTQYF
.	TRBJ2-7	TRBV23-1	.	TGCGCCAGCAGTCTGACAAGGCTCGAGCAGTACTTC	CASSLTRLEQYF
.	TRBJ2-7	TRBV28	few	TGTGCCAGCAGTTCATTCTACGAGCAGTACTTC	CASSSFYEQYF